This T cell receptor beta chain was profiled in a study of technical replicates of blood from several donors (TCRdb year 2017). The germline ends are 7 bases apart after V is trimmed by 2 bases and J by 2 bases. The CDR3 measures 13 amino acids from cysteine to phenylalanine. Here the CDR3 DNA is all that survives: 39 bases in frame from base 1. The germline V gene (reference sequence) yields MNHEY for CDR1 and SMNVEV for CDR2. The library relied on the immunoSEQ multiplex PCR assay. What TCRdb holds here is the immuneACCESS table cut down to in-frame rearrangements. Part of the clones is not present; checked against another copy, under half of the missing clones reflect an unresolved V gene, and the others are unexplained. Within this sample are about 98,000 clones, with approximately 94% of them counted one time only. The ten largest clones capture roughly 0.23% of the sample. Remarks on this clone: Its binding antigen is unknown. No qualities accompany the bases; no much larger clone lies one base away. The sample carries other DNA sequences with the same CDR3.

Material: T cells isolated from PBMCs. This receptor was identified in a human donor in good health. The V and J genes are TRBV27 and TRBJ2-7; TRBD1 is a possible D gene, resting on 5 matching bases. The CDR3 is CASSLGAPYEQYF. The DNA is TGTGCCAGCAGTTTAGGGGCGCCCTACGAGCAGTACTTC.